Reported below is one TCR beta chain. The target antigen is unknown. The V end was cut by 5 bases, the J end by 7 bases, with 18 bases between. Germline values: CDR1 SEHNR, CDR2 FQNEAQ (reference sequence). The CDR3 has 16 residues. It was with 60 Vbeta and 13 Jbeta primers that the PCR ran. The repertoire was sequenced with immunoSEQ multiplex PCR; TCRdb's copy has only in-frame clones and lacks some. Altogether 150,000 or so clones are present, 65% to 90% being singletons, with the ten largest covering just under 2%. This entry is derived from a study of cytomegalovirus exposure and HLA in healthy donors. Study results and limitations: Sequencing likely generated an artifact that appeared as a cluster of highly shared sequence variants. Among the most significant clusters, several appeared linked to common viral pathogens in a later analysis.

The material sequenced was PBMCs. This chain joins TRBV7-9 and TRBJ1-6; TRBD1 might be the D (5 bases). This TCR derives from a woman aged 18-29 years in good health and CMV-seronegative. The CDR3 DNA follows: TGTGCCAGCAGCCCAGGTTACCAGGGAGGGAATTCACCCCTCCACTTT. The encoded protein is CASSPGYQGGNSPLHF.